Listed below are T cell receptor beta chains from one sample, sequenced in a study of vaccination effects on CD4 cells after COVID-19. These receptors have no identified antigens. Sequenced by immunoSEQ multiplex PCR; TCRdb stores in-frame clones only, minus some. The data show about 60,000 clones, roughly 78% seen once. The sequencing here drew on CD4+ T cells from PBMCs cultured with HCoV-OC43 spike peptides, taken after COVID-19 vaccination. Receptors originate from a human donor who received a COVID-19 vaccine. Each CDR3 is given with its conserved first and last residue. Each record gives: clone size, J gene, V gene, D gene, CDR3 protein, CDR3 DNA. D genes are given only for firm matches. Clone size appears in some rows only: once, few, many, or a class for an expanded clone.

>once|TRBJ1-1|TRBV6-1|.
CASSDTLTTEAFF
TGTGCCAGCAGTGACACCCTTACCACTGAAGCTTTCTTT
>.|TRBJ1-2|TRBV4-1|.
CASSQAAGFYGYTF
TGCGCCAGCAGCCAAGCGGCAGGCTTCTATGGCTACACCTTC
>.|TRBJ2-3|TRBV29-1|TRBD2
CSVEDRAGRIDTQYF
TGCAGCGTTGAAGATCGAGCGGGGCGCATAGATACGCAGTATTTT
>.|TRBJ2-5|TRBV9|.
CASSPRTALWETQYF
TGTGCCAGCAGCCCGAGGACGGCACTATGGGAGACCCAGTACTTC
>.|TRBJ2-2|TRBV5-1|.
CASSLGTGNTGELFF
TGCGCCAGCAGCCTGGGGACTGGGAACACCGGGGAGCTGTTTTTT
>once|TRBJ1-1|TRBV28|.
CASSPATVNTEAFF
TGTGCCAGCAGTCCAGCGACGGTGAACACTGAAGCTTTCTTT
>.|TRBJ2-1|TRBV7-3|.
CASSLGALGDEQFF
TGTGCCAGCAGCCTGGGGGCACTAGGGGATGAGCAGTTCTTC
>.|TRBJ2-5|TRBV2|.
CASSGGQPKETQYF
TGTGCCAGCAGTGGAGGCCAGCCAAAAGAGACCCAGTACTTC
>few|TRBJ1-1|TRBV28|.
CASSLWAGTSGTEAFF
TGTGCCAGCAGTTTATGGGCAGGGACTTCGGGCACTGAAGCTTTCTTT
>few|TRBJ1-3|TRBV18|.
CASSPGTGNTIYF
TGTGCCAGCTCGCCAGGGACTGGAAACACCATATATTTT
>.|TRBJ2-2|TRBV9|.
CASSGQLNTGELFF
TGTGCCAGCAGTGGACAGCTGAACACCGGGGAGCTGTTTTTT
>.|TRBJ2-1|TRBV2|.
CASSEALRWGNEQFF
TGTGCCAGCAGTGAAGCGCTTCGGTGGGGAAATGAGCAGTTCTTC
>.|TRBJ1-5|TRBV12-3/TRBV12-4|TRBD1
CASSSGGRQPQHF
TGTGCCAGCAGTTCAGGGGGCAGGCAGCCCCAGCATTTT
>.|TRBJ1-5|TRBV2|.
CASSASRDQAQHF
TGTGCCAGCAGTGCATCTCGGGATCAGGCCCAGCATTTT
>.|TRBJ1-1|TRBV18|TRBD1
CASSPLGGGGNTEAFF
TGTGCCAGCTCACCATTGGGAGGGGGCGGAAACACTGAAGCTTTCTTT